The 11 T cell receptor beta chains below come from one sample, sequenced in a study of OX40 agonist ivuxolimab in advanced cancers. Produced via immunoSEQ multiplex PCR; TCRdb's table is partial and in-frame only. Of 65,000 to 75,000 clones in the sample, about 85% were seen once. The sample in question was CD4+ or CD8+ T cells sorted from blood, obtained in a trial of the OX40 agonist ivuxolimab. These receptors came from an adult with an advanced solid tumor such as melanoma, head and neck, liver or kidney cancer.

The rearrangement uses TRBV7-8 and TRBJ2-1, with TRBD1 as a possible D gene (5 bases). In germline, CDR1 is SGHVS, CDR2 FQNEAQ. The CDR3 is made up of 13 amino acids. The V end was cut by 2 bases, the J end by 8 bases, with 10 bases between. CDR3 DNA sequence: TGTGCCAGCAGCTTAAACAGGTTCGATGAGCAGTTCTTC. Protein product: CASSLNRFDEQFF.

This clone was counted a single time. The J gene is TRBJ2-5, the V gene TRBV7-3; tentative D call: TRBD1 (5 bases). CDR3 size: 13 residues. CDR1 and CDR2 from the germline V gene are SGHTA and FQGTGA. V was cut by 2 bases and J by 4 bases, with 8 bases left in between. The CDR3 DNA reads TGTGCCAGCAGCTTAGCAAGGGGAGAGACCCAGTACTTC. Its translation is CASSLARGETQYF.

V and J are TRBV4-3 and TRBJ2-4, with 11 bases lining up with TRBD2. Germline loops: CDR1 LGHNA, CDR2 YSLEER. J gave up 0 bases and V 4 bases, and 5 bases lay outside the gene matches. This CDR3 contains 17 residues. The CDR3 region has the DNA TGCGCCAGCAGCCTGGTTGGGACTAGCGGAGCCAAAAACATTCAGTACTTC. This codes for CASSLVGTSGAKNIQYF.

The chain combines TRBV30 with TRBJ1-6; D not resolved. The germline gives CDR1 GTSNPN, CDR2 SVGIG (reference sequence). V was clipped by 4 bases and J by 7 bases, with 14 bases between them. This CDR3 has 14 residues. The CDR3: CAWTWSVRNSPLHF. CDR3 sequence (DNA): TGTGCCTGGACGTGGTCGGTCCGGAATTCACCCCTCCACTTT.

The chain employs TRBV27 and TRBJ2-3, with 12 bases aligning to TRBD2. V shed 4 bases and J 6 bases; nucleotides not matched to a gene: 14. This CDR3 has 18 amino acids. CDR1 MNHEY and CDR2 SMNVEV come from the germline V gene (reference sequence). This CDR3 reads CASSSSLRLAGVDDTQYF. CDR3 DNA sequence: TGTGCCAGCAGTTCTAGCCTTCGACTAGCGGGAGTGGATGATACGCAGTATTTT.

The genes are TRBV4-1 and TRBJ2-2; D is perhaps TRBD2 (6 bases). V was clipped by 4 bases and J by 6 bases, with 12 bases between them. The V gene's germline CDR1 is MGHRA and CDR2 YSYEKL. This CDR3 spans 14 amino acids. The CDR3, as DNA: TGCGCCAGCAGCCGCGGGGAGGTAGCCGGGGAGCTGTTTTTT. Protein sequence: CASSRGEVAGELFF.

The V and J genes are TRBV6-5 and TRBJ1-1; D not certain. Germline V gene sequence: CDR1 MNHEY, CDR2 SVGAGI. The CDR3 consists of 11 residues. Trimming left V 2 bases short and J 7 bases short, with 5 bases between. CDR3 in DNA: TGTGCCAGCAGTTACGAGGGTGAAGCTTTCTTT. Its protein is CASSYEGEAFF.

This sequence joins TRBV7-9 and TRBJ1-4, with TRBD1 matching over 8 bases. Trimming took 5 bases from V and 6 from J; bases not matched to a gene: 8. Germline CDR1 SEHNR, CDR2 FQNEAQ (reference sequence). This CDR3 has 15 amino acids. Here the CDR3 reads CASSAWTGRYEKLFF. The CDR3, as DNA: TGTGCCAGCAGCGCATGGACAGGGAGATATGAAAAACTGTTTTTT.

V is TRBV5-1 and J is TRBJ2-1, with D perhaps matching TRBD1 or TRBD2 (6 bases each). Germline CDR1 SGHRS, CDR2 YFSETQ. The CDR3 spans 13 residues. V dropped 0 bases and J dropped 10 bases, with 11 bases sitting between them. CDR3 region: CASSLVGGREQFF. CDR3 DNA sequence: TGCGCCAGCAGCTTGGTGGGGGGCCGGGAGCAGTTCTTC.

The chain couples TRBV5-1 to TRBJ2-7; D is possibly TRBD1 (7 bases). Looked up from germline, CDR1 is SGHRS and CDR2 is YFSETQ. CDR3 length: 16 residues. Deletions cut 4 bases from V and 7 bases from J, with 24 bases between. CDR3: CASSPEGTVSGWEQYF. The DNA for the CDR3 is TGCGCCAGCAGCCCGGAGGGGACAGTCTCGGGTTGGGAGCAGTACTTC.

This chain uses TRBV29-1 with TRBJ2-5, with no clear D. This CDR3 is 14 amino acids long. The ends were cut back, 1 base at V and 0 bases at J, with 9 bases in the middle. Per germline, CDR1 SQVTM and CDR2 ANQGSEA. The CDR3 loop is CSVEGPFYQETQYF. The CDR3 region has the DNA TGCAGCGTTGAAGGGCCATTCTACCAAGAGACCCAGTACTTC.